This TCR beta chain emerged from a study of T cell responses to AZD1222 COVID-19 vaccine. Study-wide context: Pooled samples include second doses given at about 4 or 12 weeks.

This CDR3 contains 13 residues. Germline CDR1 and CDR2: MGHRA and YSYEKL. Trimming cost V 1 base and J 4 bases, with 7 bases left between them. The data were produced by immunoSEQ multiplex PCR, yet TCRdb's version contains in-frame clones alone and is incomplete. Altogether about 110,000 clones are present, 85% to 90% being singletons, with the ten largest covering roughly 4.5%. This chain connects TRBV4-1 to TRBJ2-5; D ambiguous. The TCR sequence derives from an adult in good health. The sequenced sample was peripheral blood, obtained on day 0 of AZD1222 vaccination. The CDR3 protein is CASSQGILETQYF. For the CDR3, the DNA is TGCGCCAGCAGCCAAGGAATTCTAGAGACCCAGTACTTC.